These T cell receptor beta chains were read from a single sample in a study of blood T cell repertoires in COVID-19. The table came from immunoSEQ multiplex PCR; TCRdb's copy has only in-frame clones and leaves some out. The sample has under 300,000 clones, 84% seen once. The sample consisted of peripheral blood. The source of these receptors is a woman in her forties who had recovered from COVID-19. Both conserved end residues are part of each CDR3. The order of the fields is V gene, D gene, J gene, clone size, CDR3 DNA, CDR3 protein. A D gene is named only where the DNA matches it firmly. Clone size is given for some rows only: seen once, a few or many times, or a class if the clone is expanded.

v_call: TRBV11-1
d_call: .
j_call: TRBJ1-2
clone_size: .
cdr3_nt: TGTGCCAGCAGCTTAACGGAGGGGACTAACTATGGCTACACCTTC
cdr3_aa: CASSLTEGTNYGYTF

v_call: TRBV28
d_call: .
j_call: TRBJ2-5
clone_size: .
cdr3_nt: TGTGCCAGCAGCAGGGGAAGACAAGAGACCCAGTACTTC
cdr3_aa: CASSRGRQETQYF

v_call: TRBV11-2
d_call: .
j_call: TRBJ2-7
clone_size: .
cdr3_nt: TGTGCCAGCAGCTTAGACCCGGGTTCCTACGAGCAGTACTTC
cdr3_aa: CASSLDPGSYEQYF

v_call: TRBV5-8
d_call: TRBD1
j_call: TRBJ1-1
clone_size: .
cdr3_nt: TGTGCCAGCAGCTTAATTGGACAGGGGAGGGCTGAAGCTTTCTTT
cdr3_aa: CASSLIGQGRAEAFF

v_call: TRBV5-4
d_call: .
j_call: TRBJ1-2
clone_size: .
cdr3_nt: TGTGCCAGCGAGGTGGGGGGTTACTCTAACTATGGCTACACCTTC
cdr3_aa: CASEVGGYSNYGYTF

v_call: TRBV28
d_call: .
j_call: TRBJ1-5
clone_size: few
cdr3_nt: TGTGCCAGCAGGAGGCCCCGCGATGAATGGCCTCCCGTTAGCAATCAGCCCCAGCATTTT
cdr3_aa: CASRRPRDEWPPVSNQPQHF

v_call: TRBV5-4
d_call: .
j_call: TRBJ1-1
clone_size: .
cdr3_nt: TGTGCCAGCAGCTCGACAGTTAACACTGAAGCTTTCTTT
cdr3_aa: CASSSTVNTEAFF

v_call: TRBV2
d_call: TRBD2
j_call: TRBJ2-5
clone_size: .
cdr3_nt: TGTGCCAGCATTTGGAGCGGGGGGCCGGAGACCCAGTACTTC
cdr3_aa: CASIWSGGPETQYF

v_call: TRBV7-9
d_call: TRBD1
j_call: TRBJ2-2
clone_size: .
cdr3_nt: TGTGCCAGCAGCGCACCGGGACAGGGTGTCACCGGGGAGCTGTTTTTT
cdr3_aa: CASSAPGQGVTGELFF

v_call: TRBV2
d_call: .
j_call: TRBJ1-4
clone_size: .
cdr3_nt: TGTGCCAGCAGTGAAGGACCCCCTAGGGAAAAACTGTTTTTT
cdr3_aa: CASSEGPPREKLFF

v_call: TRBV2
d_call: .
j_call: TRBJ1-1
clone_size: .
cdr3_nt: TGTGCCAGCAGTGGGGCAGGGACAATGAACACTGAAGCTTTCTTT
cdr3_aa: CASSGAGTMNTEAFF

v_call: TRBV7-9
d_call: .
j_call: TRBJ1-5
clone_size: .
cdr3_nt: TGTGCCAGCTCAGAGGGGGGGGGCAGTCAGCCCCAGCATTTT
cdr3_aa: CASSEGGGSQPQHF

v_call: TRBV30
d_call: .
j_call: TRBJ1-2
clone_size: .
cdr3_nt: TGTGCCTGGAGTGTACAAGGAGACTACACCTTC
cdr3_aa: CAWSVQGDYTF

v_call: TRBV7-2
d_call: .
j_call: TRBJ1-2
clone_size: .
cdr3_nt: TGTGCCAGCAGCGCCCACAGGGCTGGAGGCTACACCTTC
cdr3_aa: CASSAHRAGGYTF

v_call: TRBV11-1
d_call: TRBD1
j_call: TRBJ2-2
clone_size: .
cdr3_nt: TGTGCCAGCAGCTTTGACAGGGTCACCGGGGAGCTGTTTTTT
cdr3_aa: CASSFDRVTGELFF

v_call: TRBV19
d_call: TRBD1
j_call: TRBJ1-1
clone_size: few
cdr3_nt: TGTGCCAGTAGGAACAGGGGCGACACTGAAGCTTTCTTT
cdr3_aa: CASRNRGDTEAFF

v_call: TRBV20-1
d_call: .
j_call: TRBJ2-7
clone_size: .
cdr3_nt: TGCAGTGCGGGGCTGTACGAGCAGTACTTC
cdr3_aa: CSAGLYEQYF

v_call: TRBV7-9
d_call: .
j_call: TRBJ2-5
clone_size: .
cdr3_nt: TGTGCCAGCAGCCCCGTACAGAGACTAAAAGAGACCCAGTACTTC
cdr3_aa: CASSPVQRLKETQYF

v_call: TRBV9
d_call: .
j_call: TRBJ2-5
clone_size: .
cdr3_nt: TGTGCCAGCAGCCCGGCGACAGGATCTCGCATGGGGGAGACCCAGTACTTC
cdr3_aa: CASSPATGSRMGETQYF

v_call: TRBV4-1
d_call: TRBD1
j_call: TRBJ1-2
clone_size: .
cdr3_nt: TGCGCCAGCAGCCAAGTGGGACAGGGGTTTAGCTATGGCTACACCTTC
cdr3_aa: CASSQVGQGFSYGYTF

v_call: TRBV6-5
d_call: .
j_call: TRBJ2-1
clone_size: .
cdr3_nt: TGTGCCAGCTTAGGGCGGGCACTGTCCTACAATGAGCAGTTCTTC
cdr3_aa: CASLGRALSYNEQFF

v_call: TRBV2
d_call: TRBD1
j_call: TRBJ2-3
clone_size: .
cdr3_nt: TGTGCCAGCAGTGCGGACAGGGTGACAGATACGCAGTATTTT
cdr3_aa: CASSADRVTDTQYF

v_call: TRBV27
d_call: TRBD1
j_call: TRBJ1-3
clone_size: once
cdr3_nt: TGTGCCAGCGGACAGGGGGCGTGGGGAAACACCATATATTTT
cdr3_aa: CASGQGAWGNTIYF

v_call: TRBV4-1
d_call: .
j_call: TRBJ2-5
clone_size: .
cdr3_nt: TGCGCCAGCAGCCACCTGTTCGGGCAACGGGATCGAGAGACCCAGTACTTC
cdr3_aa: CASSHLFGQRDRETQYF

v_call: TRBV7-9
d_call: .
j_call: TRBJ1-6
clone_size: .
cdr3_nt: TGTGCCAGCAGCTCACAGGGAGATTCACCCCTCCACTTT
cdr3_aa: CASSSQGDSPLHF

v_call: TRBV5-1
d_call: .
j_call: TRBJ2-2
clone_size: .
cdr3_nt: TGCGCCAGCAGCCTCATGGCAGCGAACACCGGGGAGCTGTTTTTT
cdr3_aa: CASSLMAANTGELFF

v_call: TRBV28
d_call: TRBD1
j_call: TRBJ2-7
clone_size: .
cdr3_nt: TGTGCCAGCATCTCGGGACAGGTCTCCTACGAGCAGTACTTC
cdr3_aa: CASISGQVSYEQYF

v_call: TRBV10-3
d_call: TRBD1
j_call: TRBJ2-2
clone_size: few
cdr3_nt: TGTGCCATCAGTGACGTTCAGGGGGCGAACACCGGGGAGCTGTTTTTT
cdr3_aa: CAISDVQGANTGELFF

v_call: TRBV6-6
d_call: TRBD2
j_call: TRBJ2-1
clone_size: .
cdr3_nt: TGTGCCAGCAGTCTGCTAGCGGGGGCCCACAATGAGCAGTTCTTC
cdr3_aa: CASSLLAGAHNEQFF

v_call: TRBV19
d_call: TRBD1
j_call: TRBJ1-2
clone_size: once
cdr3_nt: TGTGCCAGTAGTATCCGGACAGGGAATGGCTACACCTTC
cdr3_aa: CASSIRTGNGYTF